This T cell receptor beta chain was observed in a study of blood T cell repertoires in COVID-19 (dated by TCRdb to about 2020). About the study as a whole: Collaborator samples came from the United States, Italy and Spain and covered acute and convalescent phases of COVID-19. The prospective study material was composed of cDNA or gDNA derived from T cells, B-cell-depleted T cells, or PBMCs. A de-identified subject ID, COVID-19 status, age in years and sex were almost always included in the sample metadata. The dataset comprised deeply sampled blood TCRbeta repertoires from subjects exposed to, actively infected with, or recovered from COVID-19. HLA class I and class II types, where available, came from metadata supplied by the sample provider rather than from assay-based typing. The repertoires were released in a freely available public database intended as a resource for research on the immune response to SARS-CoV-2. The samples were drawn from two sources: the first 160 participants of the ongoing ImmuneRACE study, and 1,000 to 1,500 subjects contributed by 6 global collaborators. Results and caveats for the whole study, not just this receptor: How much clinical and demographic metadata was included differed by source and by participant, and the metadata was provided uncurated.

Each collaborating institution followed its own protocols to collect whole blood in K2EDTA tubes. Collaborator samples were shipped for TCRbeta analysis as frozen whole blood, isolated PBMCs, or DNA extracted from either sample type. The immunoSEQ Assay, a bias-controlled multiplex PCR, was used to amplify TCRbeta CDR3 regions from genomic DNA. As for how the authors treated the data: Within the assay, amplification of reference gene primers was used to estimate how many nucleated cells each sample contained. Sequence reads were collapsed and filtered to measure the absolute abundance of every unique TCRbeta CDR3 rearrangement. For each sample, productive Simpson clonality was calculated as the square root of Simpson's diversity index over productive rearrangements. TCRdb stores this immuneACCESS table with in-frame sequences only. Part of the clones is absent; in the studies checked, under half of the shortfall reflects unresolved V genes, and no reason is known for the rest. Clone size and the V and J calls come from that table; the DNA yielded D and trimming. Recorded for this sample are roughly 410,000 clones; approximately 88% of them occurred a single time. In total, the top ten clones hold over 1% of the sample.

A note on this clone: Its antigen target is currently unknown. Base qualities were left out, and no much larger clone turns up one base away.

The CDR3 covers 17 residues, taking in both the cysteine and the phenylalanine. Only CDR3 DNA remains: 51 bases, in frame from the first base. Here V drops 5 bases and J drops 4 bases, and the junction holds 16 bases not matched to any gene. CDR1 and CDR2, looked up from the germline V gene (reference sequence), are SEHNR and FQNEAQ. The sequence was collected from a man aged 35 to 55 with acute or convalescent COVID-19. Sequencing was performed on peripheral blood. The chain is encoded by TRBV7-9 joined to TRBJ1-2, and 7 junction bases match TRBD1. The CDR3 amino acid sequence is: CASSPGTADSDFYGYTF. DNA sequence: TGTGCCAGCAGCCCCGGGACAGCTGACTCTGACTTCTATGGCTACACCTTC.